Sequencing of this TCR beta chain was carried out in a study of cytomegalovirus exposure and HLA in healthy donors. This clone has a handful of counts. Its antigen is unknown. This CDR3 contains 18 residues. Germline V gene sequence: CDR1 SGDLS, CDR2 YYNGEE. V shed 2 bases, J shed 0 bases, and the junction held 8 bases outside the gene matches. PCR used 60 Vbeta primers and 13 Jbeta primers. The table came from immunoSEQ multiplex PCR; TCRdb's copy has only in-frame clones and leaves some out. Counted here are 60,000 to 90,000 clones, roughly 70% occurring once; the ten biggest clones make up around 9.7%. General study findings and limits: When analyzed later, a missense DCLRE1C variant was found to be linked to TCR beta V- and J-gene trimming. Accurate predictions that matched the HLA-A and HLA-B alleles of most subjects were reportedly made from TCR beta sequences. Earlier results showed most TCR beta V segments being productive about 90% or about 30% of the time. Cytomegalovirus-associated status was assigned to more than 150 TCR beta chains.

The origin of this receptor is a woman between 45 and 65 years old in good health and CMV-seropositive. The V call is TRBV9, the J call TRBJ2-2; 9 nucleotides align to TRBD2. Material: PBMCs. In nucleotides, the CDR3 is TGTGCCAGCAGCGTTTTGATAGCGGGAGTCCCGAACACCGGGGAGCTGTTTTTT. Translated: CASSVLIAGVPNTGELFF.